The clone carrying this T cell receptor beta chain came up many times. MiXCR was run by TCRdb on the reads, yielding one entry per CDR3 protein. The sample lists roughly 320,000 distinct CDR3 sequences, 9.6% occurring once. The sample belongs to a study of T cell repertoires in cytomegalovirus infection. The CDR3 is 13 amino acids. Per germline, CDR1 MDHEN and CDR2 SYDVKM. The V end lost 3 bases, the J end lost 4 bases, and 6 bases lay between the germline ends. The genes are TRBV28 and TRBJ2-2, with D uncertain. This sequence was found in a human donor in good health (CMV status not recorded). Some clones in this sample may be carry-over from other donors' samples. Source material: PBMCs. Here the CDR3 reads CASSFIITGELFF. DNA for the CDR3: TGTGCCAGCAGTTTCATAATCACCGGGGAGCTGTTTTTT.